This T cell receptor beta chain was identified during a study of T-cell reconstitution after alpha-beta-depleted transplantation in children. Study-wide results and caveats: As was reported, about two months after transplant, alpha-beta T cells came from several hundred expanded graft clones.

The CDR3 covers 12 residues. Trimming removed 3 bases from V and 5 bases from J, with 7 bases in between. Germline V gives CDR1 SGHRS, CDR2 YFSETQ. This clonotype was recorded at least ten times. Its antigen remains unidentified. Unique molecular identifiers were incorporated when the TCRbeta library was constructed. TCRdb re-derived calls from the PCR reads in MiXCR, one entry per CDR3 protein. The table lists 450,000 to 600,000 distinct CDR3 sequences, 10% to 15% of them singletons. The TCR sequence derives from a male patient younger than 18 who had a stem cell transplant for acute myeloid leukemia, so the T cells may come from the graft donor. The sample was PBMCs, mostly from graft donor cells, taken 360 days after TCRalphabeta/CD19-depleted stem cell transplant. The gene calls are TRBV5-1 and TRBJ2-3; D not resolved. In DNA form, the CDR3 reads TGCGCCAGCAGCTCTCCGCTAGATACGCAGTATTTT. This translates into CASSSPLDTQYF.